This passage covers 4 T cell receptor beta chains from one sample sequenced in a study of blood T cells in healthy people across ages. For the second PCR, which ran for 7 to 11 cycles, a sample-barcoded 5' primer and a J-beta primer mix were used. One entry per CDR3 protein results from TCRdb running MiXCR on the 5' RACE reads. The data contain roughly 2 million distinct CDR3 sequences, roughly 52% of them singletons. Sequenced: blood. These receptors were collected from a woman in her thirties or forties in good health.

The V and J genes are TRBV24-1 and TRBJ2-3; 8 bases agree with TRBD2. There are 16 residues in the CDR3. Germline values: CDR1 KGHDR, CDR2 SFDVKD. With V trimmed by 6 bases and J by 2 bases, 9 bases remained unmatched. The CDR3 loop reads CATSIRSGGDTDTQYF. The CDR3, as DNA: TGTGCCACCAGTATTCGAAGCGGGGGAGACACAGATACGCAGTATTTT.

The J gene is TRBJ2-5, the V gene TRBV10-3, with TRBD1 identical over 12 bases. The V segment lost 0 bases and the J segment 5 bases; nucleotides outside the gene matches: 7. The CDR3 loop spans 17 amino acids. Germline-derived CDR1 and CDR2 are ENHRY and SYGVKD. In DNA form, the CDR3 reads TGTGCCATCAGTGAGTCGTCGGGACAGGGGGCTGAGGAGACCCAGTACTTC. This translates into CAISESSGQGAEETQYF.

This clonotype was detected only a few times. This chain joins TRBV7-9 and TRBJ1-2; 9 bases agree with TRBD1. The CDR3 is 14 amino acids. V lost 5 bases to trimming and J lost 8 bases; unmatched junction nucleotides: 9. Germline assignment: CDR1 SEHNR and CDR2 FQNEAQ (reference sequence). CDR3 region: CASSPGIDRGGYTF. The CDR3 DNA sequence: TGTGCCAGCAGCCCCGGGATCGACAGGGGGGGCTACACCTTC.

V gene TRBV29-1 combines with J gene TRBJ2-1; D possibly corresponds to TRBD2 (7 bases). This CDR3 is 16 amino acids long. V was shortened by 1 base and J by 10 bases, with 23 bases between the two germline ends. The germline CDR1 and CDR2 sequences are SQVTM and ANQGSEA. As DNA, the CDR3 is TGCAGCGTTGAAGGAGGTGGCGGGGGCTCCTACGAGGAGCAGTTCTTC. This translates into CSVEGGGGGSYEEQFF.